The entry below gives a single TCR beta chain sequence along with its context. What it binds is unknown. The CDR3 has 14 residues. Per the germline V gene, CDR1 is SNHLY and CDR2 is FYNNEI. V was shortened by 1 base and J by 3 bases, with 8 bases between the two germline ends. The sample originates from a study of T-cell memory formation after mild COVID-19. About the study: Largely, the TCR clusters proved donor specific.

Each CDR3 protein gets one entry after TCRdb re-called the 5' RACE reads with MiXCR. The sample records some 300,000 distinct CDR3 sequences, roughly 19% being singletons. Findings of the study overall: Among contracting clones, CD4+ were mainly CM/EM and CD8+ enriched in EMRA. Among clones contracting day 15 to 85, CD4/CD8 was balanced, whereas later expanders leaned CD4+.

The source is a man younger than 35 who had mild COVID-19 (a few samples of this study predate the infection). Cell type and time point are not known. Sequenced input: PBMCs or a T cell subset sorted from them (not recorded which). V and J are TRBV2 and TRBJ2-3, with a possible D match to TRBD2 (6 bases). This CDR3 reads CASSEDRGTDTQYF. The CDR3 nucleotides read TGTGCCAGCAGTGAAGATCGGGGGACAGATACGCAGTATTTT.